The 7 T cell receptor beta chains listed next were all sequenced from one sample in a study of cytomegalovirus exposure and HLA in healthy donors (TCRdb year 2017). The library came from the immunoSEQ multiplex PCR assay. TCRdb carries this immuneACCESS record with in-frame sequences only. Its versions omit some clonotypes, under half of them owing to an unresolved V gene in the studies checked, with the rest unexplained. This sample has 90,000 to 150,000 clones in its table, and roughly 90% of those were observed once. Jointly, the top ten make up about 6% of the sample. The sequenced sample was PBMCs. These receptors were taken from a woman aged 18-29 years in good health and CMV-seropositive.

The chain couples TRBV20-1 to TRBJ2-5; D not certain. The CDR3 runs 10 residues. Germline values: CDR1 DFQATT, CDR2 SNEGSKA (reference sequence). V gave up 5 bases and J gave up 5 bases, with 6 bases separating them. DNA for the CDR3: TGCAGTGCTTTACGGGAGACCCAGTACTTC. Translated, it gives CSALRETQYF.

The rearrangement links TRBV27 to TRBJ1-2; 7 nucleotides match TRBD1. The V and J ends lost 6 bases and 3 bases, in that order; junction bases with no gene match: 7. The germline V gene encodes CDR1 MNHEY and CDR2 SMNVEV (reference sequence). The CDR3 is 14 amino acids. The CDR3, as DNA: TGTGCCAGCAGCTCCTCCGGGACAGACTATGGCTACACCTTC. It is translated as CASSSSGTDYGYTF.

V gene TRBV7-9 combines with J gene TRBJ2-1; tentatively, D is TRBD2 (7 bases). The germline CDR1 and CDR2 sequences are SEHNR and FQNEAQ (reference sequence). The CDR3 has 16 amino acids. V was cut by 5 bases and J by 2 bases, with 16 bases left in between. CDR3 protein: CASSTAGAGAYNEQFF. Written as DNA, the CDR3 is TGTGCCAGCAGCACTGCGGGGGCGGGGGCCTACAATGAGCAGTTCTTC.

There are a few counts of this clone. The CDR3 region is CASSSGTTNEKLFF. The CDR3 nucleotides read TGCGCCAGCAGCTCCGGGACAACTAATGAAAAACTGTTTTTT. V gene TRBV4-1 combines with J gene TRBJ1-4; no clear D. The V gene's germline CDR1 is MGHRA and CDR2 YSYEKL. Deletions cut 5 bases from V and 0 bases from J, with 7 bases between. The CDR3 has 14 residues.

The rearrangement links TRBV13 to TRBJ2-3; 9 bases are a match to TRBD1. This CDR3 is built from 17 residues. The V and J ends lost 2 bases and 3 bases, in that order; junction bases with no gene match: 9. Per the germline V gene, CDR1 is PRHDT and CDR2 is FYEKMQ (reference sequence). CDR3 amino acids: CASSLPGQGLPTDTQYF. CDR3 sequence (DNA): TGTGCCAGCAGCTTACCGGGACAGGGTCTGCCGACAGATACGCAGTATTTT.

The DNA for the CDR3 is TGTGCCTGGAGTTGGGGGGATACATCCTACGAGCAGTACTTC. Amino acids: CAWSWGDTSYEQYF. The chain uses TRBV30 and TRBJ2-7; a possible D gene is TRBD2 (6 bases). Trimming took 2 bases from V and 1 from J, leaving 12 bases between them. This CDR3 is 14 amino acids long. Per the germline V gene, CDR1 is GTSNPN and CDR2 is SVGIG (reference sequence).

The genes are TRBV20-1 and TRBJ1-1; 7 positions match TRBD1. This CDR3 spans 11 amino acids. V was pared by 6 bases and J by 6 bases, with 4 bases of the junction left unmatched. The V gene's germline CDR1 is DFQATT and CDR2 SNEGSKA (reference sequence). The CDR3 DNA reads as TGCAGTGCAGGGACAGACTCTGAAGCTTTCTTT. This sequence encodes CSAGTDSEAFF.